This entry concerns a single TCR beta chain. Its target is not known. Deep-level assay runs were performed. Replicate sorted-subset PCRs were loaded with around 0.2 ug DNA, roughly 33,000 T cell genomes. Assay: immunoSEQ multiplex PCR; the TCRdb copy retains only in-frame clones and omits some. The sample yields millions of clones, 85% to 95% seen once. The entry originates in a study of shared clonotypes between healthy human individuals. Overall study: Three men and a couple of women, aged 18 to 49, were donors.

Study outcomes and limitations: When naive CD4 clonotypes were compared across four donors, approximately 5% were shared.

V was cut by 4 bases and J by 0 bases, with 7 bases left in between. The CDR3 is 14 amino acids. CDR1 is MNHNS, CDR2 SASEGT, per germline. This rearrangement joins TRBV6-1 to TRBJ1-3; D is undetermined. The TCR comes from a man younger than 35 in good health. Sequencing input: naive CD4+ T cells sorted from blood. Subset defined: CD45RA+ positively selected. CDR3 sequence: CASSALSSGNTIYF. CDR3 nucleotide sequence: TGTGCCAGCAGTGCACTGAGCTCTGGAAACACCATATATTTT.